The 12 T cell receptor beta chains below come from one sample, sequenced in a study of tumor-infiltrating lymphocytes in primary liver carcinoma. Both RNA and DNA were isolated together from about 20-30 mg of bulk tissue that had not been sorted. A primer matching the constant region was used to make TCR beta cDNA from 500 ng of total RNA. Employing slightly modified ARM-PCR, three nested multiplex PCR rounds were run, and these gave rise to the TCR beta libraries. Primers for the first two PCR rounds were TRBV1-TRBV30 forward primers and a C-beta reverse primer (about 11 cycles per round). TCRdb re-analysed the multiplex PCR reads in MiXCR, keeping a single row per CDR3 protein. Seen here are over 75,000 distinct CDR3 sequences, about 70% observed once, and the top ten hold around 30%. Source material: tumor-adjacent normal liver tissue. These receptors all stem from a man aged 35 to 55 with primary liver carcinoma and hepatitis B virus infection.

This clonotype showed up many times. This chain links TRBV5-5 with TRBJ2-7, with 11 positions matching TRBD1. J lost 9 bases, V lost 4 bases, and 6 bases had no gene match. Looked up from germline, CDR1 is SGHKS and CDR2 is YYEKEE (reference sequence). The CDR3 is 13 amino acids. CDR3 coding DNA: TGTGCCAGCAGCACCGGACAGGGGGCGGTGCAGTACTTC. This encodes CASSTGQGAVQYF. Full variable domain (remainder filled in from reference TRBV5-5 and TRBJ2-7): DAGVTQSPTHLIKTRGQQVTLRCSPISGHKSVSWYQQVLGQGPQFIFQYYEKEERGRGNFPDRFSARQFPNYSSELNVNALLLGDSALYLCASSTGQGAVQYFGPGTRLTVT.

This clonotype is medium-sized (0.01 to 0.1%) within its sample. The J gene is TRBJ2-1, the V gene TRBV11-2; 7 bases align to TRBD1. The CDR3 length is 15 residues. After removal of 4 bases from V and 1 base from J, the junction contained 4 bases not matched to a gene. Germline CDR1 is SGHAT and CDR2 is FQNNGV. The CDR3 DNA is TGTGCCAGCAGCTCTAGGACAGGTTCCTACAATGAGCAGTTCTTC. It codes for CASSSRTGSYNEQFF.

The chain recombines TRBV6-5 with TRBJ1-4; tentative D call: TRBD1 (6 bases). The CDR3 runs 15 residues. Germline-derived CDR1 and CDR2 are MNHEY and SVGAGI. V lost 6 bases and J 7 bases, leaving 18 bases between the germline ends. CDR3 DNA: TGTGCCAGCAGATCGGGGGCAGGGGATAGTGAAAAACTGTTTTTT. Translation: CASRSGAGDSEKLFF.

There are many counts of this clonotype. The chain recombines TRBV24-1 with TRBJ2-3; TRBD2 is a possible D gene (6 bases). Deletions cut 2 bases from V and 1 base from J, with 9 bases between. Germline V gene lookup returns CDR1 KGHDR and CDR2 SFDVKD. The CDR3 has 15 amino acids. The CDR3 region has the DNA TGTGCCACCAGTGATTCTAGACTAGGCACAGATACGCAGTATTTT. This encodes CATSDSRLGTDTQYF.

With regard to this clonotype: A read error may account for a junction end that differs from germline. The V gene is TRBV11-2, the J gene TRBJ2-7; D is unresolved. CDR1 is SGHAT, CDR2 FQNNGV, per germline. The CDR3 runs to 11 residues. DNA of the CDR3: TGTATCAGCAGCGAAGACTCTGAGCAGCACTTC. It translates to CISSEDSEQHF.

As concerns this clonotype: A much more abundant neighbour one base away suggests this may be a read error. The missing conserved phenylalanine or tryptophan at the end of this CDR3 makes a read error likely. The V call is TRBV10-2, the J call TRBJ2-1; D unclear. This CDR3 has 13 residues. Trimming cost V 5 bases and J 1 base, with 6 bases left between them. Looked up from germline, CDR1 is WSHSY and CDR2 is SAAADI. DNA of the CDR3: TGCGCCAGCAGTACAGAGTCCTACAATGAGCAGTTCCTC. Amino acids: CASSTESYNEQFL.

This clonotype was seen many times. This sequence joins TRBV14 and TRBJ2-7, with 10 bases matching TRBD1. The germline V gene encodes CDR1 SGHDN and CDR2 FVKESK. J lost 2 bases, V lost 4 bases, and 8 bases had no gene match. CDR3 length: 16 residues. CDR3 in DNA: TGTGCCAGCAGCCCCATGGGGGGACAGGGGCCCTACGAGCAGTACTTC. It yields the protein CASSPMGGQGPYEQYF.

The CDR3: CASKTPGGPDGYTF. The DNA of the CDR3 is TGTGCCAGCAAGACCCCTGGGGGTCCAGATGGCTACACCTTC. The chain links TRBV28 to TRBJ1-2, with D possibly being TRBD1 (5 bases). Trimming pared 7 bases from V and 6 bases from J, leaving 18 bases between. The CDR3 runs 14 residues. Germline V lookup: CDR1 MDHEN, CDR2 SYDVKM.

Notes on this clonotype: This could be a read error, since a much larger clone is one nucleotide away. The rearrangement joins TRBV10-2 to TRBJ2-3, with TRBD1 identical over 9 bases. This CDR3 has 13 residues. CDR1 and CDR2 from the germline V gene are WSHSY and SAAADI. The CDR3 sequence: CTSLDRGTDTQYF. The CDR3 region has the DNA TGCACCAGCTTGGACAGGGGAACAGATACGCAGTATTTT.

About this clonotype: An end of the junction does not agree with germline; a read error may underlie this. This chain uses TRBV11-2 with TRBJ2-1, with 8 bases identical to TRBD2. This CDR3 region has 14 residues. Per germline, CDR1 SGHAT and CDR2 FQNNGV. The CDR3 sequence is CAGSMREDYNEQFF. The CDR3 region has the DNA TGTGCCGGCAGTATGCGGGAGGACTACAATGAGCAGTTCTTC.

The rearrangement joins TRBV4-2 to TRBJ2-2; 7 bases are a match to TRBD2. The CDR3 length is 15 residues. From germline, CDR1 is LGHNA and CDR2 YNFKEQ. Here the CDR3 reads CTSSRLGGDTGELFF. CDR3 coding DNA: TGTACAAGCAGCCGTTTGGGAGGGGACACCGGGGAGCTGTTTTTT.

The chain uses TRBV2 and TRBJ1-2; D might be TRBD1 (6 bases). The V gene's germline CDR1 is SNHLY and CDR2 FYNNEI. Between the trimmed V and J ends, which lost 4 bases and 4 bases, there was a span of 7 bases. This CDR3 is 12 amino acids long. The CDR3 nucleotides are TGTGCCAGCAGTGGCAGGGGCTATGGCTACACCTTC. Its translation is CASSGRGYGYTF.